This TCR beta chain was sequenced during a study of blood T cell repertoires in COVID-19. The wider study: Sources were T cells, B-cell-depleted T cells, or PBMCs; the material itself was cDNA or gDNA.

Germline assignment: CDR1 MGHDK and CDR2 SYGVNS. CDR3 length: 13 residues. V gave up 3 bases and J gave up 6 bases, with 10 bases separating them. As processed by the authors: Scientists estimated how many nucleated cells there were by amplifying reference gene primers. Here immunoSEQ multiplex PCR was the method, and the copy in TCRdb shows in-frame clones only, minus some. From that table come the V and J calls and clone size; the DNA was used to work out D and trimming. The table lists about 15,000 clones, around 88% of them singletons. The specimen was peripheral blood. This sequence originates from a human donor in a cohort sampled during active COVID-19. This chain uses TRBV25-1 with TRBJ2-3, with D perhaps TRBD2 (5 bases). CDR3 protein: CASSDSIADTQYF. The CDR3 DNA follows: TGTGCCAGCAGTGATAGTATAGCGGATACGCAGTATTTT.